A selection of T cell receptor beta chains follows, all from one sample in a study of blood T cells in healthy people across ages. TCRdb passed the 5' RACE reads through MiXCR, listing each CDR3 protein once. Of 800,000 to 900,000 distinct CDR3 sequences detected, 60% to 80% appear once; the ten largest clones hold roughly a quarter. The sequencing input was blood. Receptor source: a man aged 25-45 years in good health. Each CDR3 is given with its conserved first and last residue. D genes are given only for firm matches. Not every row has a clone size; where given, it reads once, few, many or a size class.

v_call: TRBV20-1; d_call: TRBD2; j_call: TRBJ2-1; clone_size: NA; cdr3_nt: TGCGGTGAAGGCGGGGGGGCGGGAAATGAGCAGTTCTTC; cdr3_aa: CGEGGGAGNEQFF
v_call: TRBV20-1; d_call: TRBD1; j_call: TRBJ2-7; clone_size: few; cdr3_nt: TGCAGTGCTAGAGGACGGGACAGGGCCTACGAGCAGTACTTC; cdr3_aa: CSARGRDRAYEQYF
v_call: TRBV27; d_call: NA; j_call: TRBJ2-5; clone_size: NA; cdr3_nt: TGTGCCAGCAGTTTCGGGGGTGCGGGGACCCAGTACTTC; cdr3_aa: CASSFGGAGTQYF
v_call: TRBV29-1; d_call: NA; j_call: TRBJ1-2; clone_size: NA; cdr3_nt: TGCAGCGTTGGCCCCCTAGGAGAAGGCTACACCTTC; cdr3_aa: CSVGPLGEGYTF
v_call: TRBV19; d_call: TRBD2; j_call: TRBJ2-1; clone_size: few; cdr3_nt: TGTGCCAGTAGTATCCAGCGGGGGGGCCTTGAGCAGTTCTTC; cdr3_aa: CASSIQRGGLEQFF
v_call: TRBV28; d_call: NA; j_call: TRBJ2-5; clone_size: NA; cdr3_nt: TGTGCCAGCAACTGGCAGATGGAGACCCAGTACTTC; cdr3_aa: CASNWQMETQYF
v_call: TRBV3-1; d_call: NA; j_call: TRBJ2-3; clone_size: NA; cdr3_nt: TGTGCCAGCAGCCACCCCCGGGCAGGGGGCACAGATACGCAGTATTTT; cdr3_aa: CASSHPRAGGTDTQYF
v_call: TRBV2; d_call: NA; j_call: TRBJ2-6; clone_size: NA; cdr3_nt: TGTGCCAGCAGTGAAAAGGGGACAAGGTTCTTAGTCGGGGCCAACGTCCTGACTTTC; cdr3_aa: CASSEKGTRFLVGANVLTF
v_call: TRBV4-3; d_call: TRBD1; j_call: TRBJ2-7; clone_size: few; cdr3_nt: TGCGCCAGCAGCCAGGGGGACAGGGGCTCCTACGAGCAGTACTTC; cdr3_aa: CASSQGDRGSYEQYF
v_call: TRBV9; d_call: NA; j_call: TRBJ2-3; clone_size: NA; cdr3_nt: TGTGCCAGCAGCCTCCTCGACTTGGATACGCAGTATTTT; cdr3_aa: CASSLLDLDTQYF
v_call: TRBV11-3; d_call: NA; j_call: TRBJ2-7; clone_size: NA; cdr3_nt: TGTGCCAGCAGCTTAGATCTCCGGAGCGAGCAGTACTTC; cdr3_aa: CASSLDLRSEQYF
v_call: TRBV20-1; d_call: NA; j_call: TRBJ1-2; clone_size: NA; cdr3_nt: TGCAGTGCTAGAGGGAGAAACGGCTATGGCTACACCTTC; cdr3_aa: CSARGRNGYGYTF
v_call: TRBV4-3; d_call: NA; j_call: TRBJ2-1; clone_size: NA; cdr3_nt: TGCGCCAGCAGCCAACTGAACGGGGTTTTATTAGAGCAGTTCTTC; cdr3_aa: CASSQLNGVLLEQFF
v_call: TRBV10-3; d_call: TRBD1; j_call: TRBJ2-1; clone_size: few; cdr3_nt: TGTGCCATCAGTGTAGGGGGCGCGAGGAATGAGCAGTTCTTC; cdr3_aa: CAISVGGARNEQFF
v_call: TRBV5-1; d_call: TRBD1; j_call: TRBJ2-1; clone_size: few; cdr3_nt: TGCGCCAGCAGGTCGGACAGGGAGGCCTACAATGAGCAGTTCTTC; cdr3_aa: CASRSDREAYNEQFF
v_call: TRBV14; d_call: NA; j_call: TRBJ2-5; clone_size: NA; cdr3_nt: TGTGCCAGCAGCCAAACAGCGGACTGGATCCAAGAGACCCAGTACTTC; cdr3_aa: CASSQTADWIQETQYF
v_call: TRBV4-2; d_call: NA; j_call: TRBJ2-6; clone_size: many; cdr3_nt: TGTGCCAGCAGCCAAGAACAGGTTGGGGCCAACGTCCTGACTTTC; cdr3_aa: CASSQEQVGANVLTF
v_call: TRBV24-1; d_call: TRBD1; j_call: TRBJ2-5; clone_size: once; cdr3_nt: TGTGCCACCAGTGACAGGGGGTATTTAGAGACCCAGTACTTC; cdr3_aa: CATSDRGYLETQYF
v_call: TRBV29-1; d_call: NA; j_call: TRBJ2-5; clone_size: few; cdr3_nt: TGCAGCGTTGATCTTTTGGGGGTCGGGAAAGAGACCCAGTACTTC; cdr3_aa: CSVDLLGVGKETQYF
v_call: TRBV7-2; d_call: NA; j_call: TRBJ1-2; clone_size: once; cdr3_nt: TGTGCCAGCAGCTTATACAGGGAGGCGGTCGGCTACACCTTC; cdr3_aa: CASSLYREAVGYTF
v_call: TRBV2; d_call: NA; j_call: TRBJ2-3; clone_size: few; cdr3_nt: TGTGCCAGCAGCCAGACTACAAGCTCCGCCACAGATACGCAGTATTTT; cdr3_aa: CASSQTTSSATDTQYF
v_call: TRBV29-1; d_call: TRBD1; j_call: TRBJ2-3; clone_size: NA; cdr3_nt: TGCAGCGGTACCGGGACAGGGGGCGCAACAGATACGCAGTATTTT; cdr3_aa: CSGTGTGGATDTQYF
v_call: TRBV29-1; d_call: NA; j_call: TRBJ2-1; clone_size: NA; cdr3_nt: TGCAGCGCCGGGGAGGGGGGGCCACATGAGCAGTTCTTC; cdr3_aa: CSAGEGGPHEQFF
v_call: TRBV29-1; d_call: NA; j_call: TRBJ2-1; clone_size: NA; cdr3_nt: TGCAGCGTTGTTCCCAATCAGGGTAATGAGCAGTTCTTC; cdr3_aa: CSVVPNQGNEQFF
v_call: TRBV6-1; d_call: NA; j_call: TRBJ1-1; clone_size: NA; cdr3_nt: TGTGCCAGCAGGGGATCACACAAATTTGGGACTGAAGCTTTCTTT; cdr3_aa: CASRGSHKFGTEAFF
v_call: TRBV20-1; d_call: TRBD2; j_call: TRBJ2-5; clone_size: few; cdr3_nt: TGCAGTGCTGGAAGACTAGCGGGGGGCGCCATGAAAGAGACCCAGTACTTC; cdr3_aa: CSAGRLAGGAMKETQYF
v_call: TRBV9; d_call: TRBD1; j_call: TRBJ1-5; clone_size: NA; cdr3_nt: TGTGCCAGCAGCGGACAGGGTAGGGTTCAGCCCCAGCATTTT; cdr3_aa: CASSGQGRVQPQHF
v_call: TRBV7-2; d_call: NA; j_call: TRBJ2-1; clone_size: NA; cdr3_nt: TGTGCTAGCAGCTCGAGCGGGCTAGAAGGTGAGCAGTTCTTC; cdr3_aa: CASSSSGLEGEQFF
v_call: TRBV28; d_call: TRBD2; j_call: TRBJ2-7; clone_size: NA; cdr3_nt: TGTGCCATCCTCCCCGGGGGGAGGGACGAGCAGTACTTC; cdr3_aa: CAILPGGRDEQYF
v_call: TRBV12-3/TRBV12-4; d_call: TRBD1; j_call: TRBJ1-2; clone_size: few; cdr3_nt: TGTGCCAGCAGTCCGGACAGGGGGCTCTATGGCTACACCTTC; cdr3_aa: CASSPDRGLYGYTF
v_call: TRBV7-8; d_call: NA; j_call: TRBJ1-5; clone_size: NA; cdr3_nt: TGTGCCAGCAGCTTAGCGCGAGGGAGCAATCAGCCCCAGCATTTT; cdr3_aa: CASSLARGSNQPQHF
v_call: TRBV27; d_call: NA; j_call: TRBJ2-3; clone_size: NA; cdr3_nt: TGTGCCACCAGCAGTTTAGATCTTCCTGGGAGCACAGATACGCAGTATTTT; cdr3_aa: CATSSLDLPGSTDTQYF
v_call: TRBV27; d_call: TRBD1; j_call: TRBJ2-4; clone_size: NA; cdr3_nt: TGTGCCAGCAGTTTCGGGACAGGGGGGGACATTCAGTACTTC; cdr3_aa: CASSFGTGGDIQYF
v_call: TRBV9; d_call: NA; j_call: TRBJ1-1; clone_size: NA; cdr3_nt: TGTGCCAGCAGCCCCCATGGCGGGGGCGGCACTGAAGCTTTCTTT; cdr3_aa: CASSPHGGGGTEAFF
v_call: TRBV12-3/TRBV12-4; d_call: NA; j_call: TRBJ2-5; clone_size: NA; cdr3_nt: TGTGCCAGCAGTTTAGAGGTAGTCGGAGAGACCCAGTACTTC; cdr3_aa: CASSLEVVGETQYF
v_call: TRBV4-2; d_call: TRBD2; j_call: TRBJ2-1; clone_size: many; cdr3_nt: TGTGCCAGCAGCCAAGAAGGCGGGGGGGCGGTTGAGCAGTTCTTC; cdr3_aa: CASSQEGGGAVEQFF
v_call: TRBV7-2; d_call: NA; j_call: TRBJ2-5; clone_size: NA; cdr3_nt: TGTGCCAGCAGCCTAGAGGACAGAACCCAGTACTTC; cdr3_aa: CASSLEDRTQYF
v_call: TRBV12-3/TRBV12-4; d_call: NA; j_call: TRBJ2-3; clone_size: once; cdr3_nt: TGTGCCAGCAGTTTAAACAGCAGGTCGGATACGCAGTATTTT; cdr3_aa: CASSLNSRSDTQYF
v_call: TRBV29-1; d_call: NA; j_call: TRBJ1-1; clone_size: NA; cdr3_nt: TGCAGCGTTTGGCAGGGTACTGAGGCTTTCTTT; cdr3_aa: CSVWQGTEAFF
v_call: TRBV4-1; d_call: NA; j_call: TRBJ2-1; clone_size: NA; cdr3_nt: TGCACCAGCAGCCAAGGGGGGGGAATCGAGTTCTTC; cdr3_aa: CTSSQGGGIEFF
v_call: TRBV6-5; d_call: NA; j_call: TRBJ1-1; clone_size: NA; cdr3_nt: TGTGCCAGCAGCTTGCTTTCCGGGGGATGGAACACTGAAGCTTTCTTT; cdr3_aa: CASSLLSGGWNTEAFF
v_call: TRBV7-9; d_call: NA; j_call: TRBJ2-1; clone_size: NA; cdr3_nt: TGTGCCAGCAGCTTAGCGCTGGGGGAGGGGGCTAAAGGGGGCGATGAGCAGTTCTTC; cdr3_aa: CASSLALGEGAKGGDEQFF
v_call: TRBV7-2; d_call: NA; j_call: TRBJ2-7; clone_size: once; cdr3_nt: TGTGCCAGCAGCTCACGACAGACCTACTACGAGCAGTACTTC; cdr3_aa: CASSSRQTYYEQYF
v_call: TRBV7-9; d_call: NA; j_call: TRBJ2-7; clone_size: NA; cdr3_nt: TGTGCCAGCAGCTTACTGGGGCTACGGGAGCAGTACTTC; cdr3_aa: CASSLLGLREQYF